A single sample gave rise to the 3 T cell receptor beta chains below, sequenced in a study of beta chain features in type 1 diabetes (dated by TCRdb to 2016 to 2019). The library was obtained by the immunoSEQ multiplex PCR assay. All of the isolated RNA was reverse transcribed with the High Capacity cDNA Reverse Transcription Kit, so expressed TCRB transcripts were sequenced. The table was pulled from immuneACCESS by TCRdb, which kept in-frame rearrangements only. Such tables lose some clones; where checked, under half of the loss comes from unresolved V genes, and the rest has no known cause. This sample comprises under 400,000 clones, 12% to 15% of them detected only once. The ten most abundant clones make up 6.7% of the sample. Source material: central memory CD4+ T cells from blood. The receptors originated from a man younger than 45 in good health.

On this clone: A much larger clone is a single base away; this may be a read error. This sample also contains other DNA sequences that code for the same CDR3. The chain employs TRBV11-3 and TRBJ2-5; D unresolved. The V end lost 4 bases, the J end lost 3 bases, and 3 bases lay between the germline ends. Germline assignment: CDR1 SGHNT and CDR2 YENEEA. This CDR3 comprises 11 residues. The CDR3 region has the DNA TGTGCCAGCAGCTCCAAAGAGACCCAGTACTTC. As protein: CASSSKETQYF.

There are a few counts of this clone. The chain employs TRBV19 and TRBJ1-1; TRBD1 matches at 8 bases. J lost 0 bases, V lost 7 bases, and 19 bases had no gene match. CDR3 length equals 19 residues. Germline V gene sequence: CDR1 LNHDA, CDR2 SQIVND (reference sequence). The CDR3 DNA reads TGTGCCAGTAACACCTCCCCTGAGACAGGGGTCGTGGTGAACACTGAAGCTTTCTTT. Translating it yields CASNTSPETGVVVNTEAFF.

The chain employs TRBV2 and TRBJ1-2; 8 nucleotides line up with TRBD1. The CDR3 spans 16 residues. CDR1 is SNHLY and CDR2 is FYNNEI in the germline V gene. Trimming at V came to 6 bases and at J to 8 bases, leaving 17 bases not matched to a gene. CDR3 bases: TGTGCCAGCAGCCCCCAGGGACAGGCCCTTTTTGGGGGCTACACCTTC. This codes for CASSPQGQALFGGYTF.